A single sample is the source of the 2 T cell receptor beta chains below, sequenced in a study of control samples from healthy donors and cancer patients. Using immunoSEQ multiplex PCR, the repertoire was profiled, and TCRdb retains in-frame clones only, with some absent. This sample has approximately 120,000 clones, with 90% found just once. Sequencing was carried out using blood. These receptors originate from a human donor in good health. The donor label of this sample is uncertain.

The chain couples TRBV6-5 to TRBJ2-2; no firm D call. The ends were cut back, 4 bases at V and 7 bases at J, with 10 bases in the middle. The CDR3 is 13 amino acids. Germline-derived CDR1 and CDR2 are MNHEY and SVGAGI. In DNA, the CDR3 is TGTGCCAGCAGTTCTGGACCGTTCGGGGAGCTGTTTTTT. It codes for CASSSGPFGELFF.

This chain uses TRBV2 with TRBJ1-4, with no clear D. This CDR3 spans 13 amino acids. V shed 7 bases and J shed 3 bases, with 9 bases lying between them. Per the germline V gene, CDR1 is SNHLY and CDR2 is FYNNEI. This CDR3 is CASIMGSNEKLFF. In DNA, the CDR3 is TGTGCCAGCATCATGGGCTCTAATGAAAAACTGTTTTTT.